Given below is one T cell receptor (beta chain) in context. The antigen it recognizes is unknown. Base-call qualities are not available, and no considerably larger clone is one nucleotide away. Taken from cysteine to phenylalanine, the CDR3 has 21 residues. Of the read, only the CDR3 DNA is kept; its 63 bases are in frame from base 1. Unmatched junction bases come to 17, with V trimmed by 5 bases and J by 2 bases. The germline V gene (reference sequence) gives CDR1 as LNHDA and CDR2 as SQIVND. These data belong to a study of T cell repertoires in ileal Crohn's disease (dated by TCRdb to between 2017 and 2020). Regarding the study in general: The median duration of disease was roughly 8.2 years, and at the time of surgery around 32% of patients were active smokers. Roughly half of the patients were given postoperative therapy, with about a dozen receiving thiopurines and 18 receiving anti-TNF agents. The M6 samples were biopsies of the neoterminal ileum collected during postoperative colonoscopy. A total of approximately 170 mucosal samples from some 50 patients were sequenced, collected from several sites on the surgical specimen as well as at postoperative endoscopy. The TCR repertoire was analysed in some 53 patients with Crohn's disease drawn from a prospective multicentre cohort. Endoscopic postoperative recurrence was defined by a Rutgeerts score above i0. The study was conducted in parallel with a multicentre cohort built to find predictors of early endoscopic recurrence after ileocolonic resection. Every patient underwent surgery because of a complication, which was stricturing disease in 61% of cases and penetrating disease in about 40%.

Roughly 0.55 micrograms of biopsy DNA per sample were submitted for commercial TCRB immunosequencing. CDR3 regions were amplified from genomic DNA by Adaptive Biotechnology using a two-step, amplification bias-controlled multiplex PCR. Primers for every V and J gene segment were used in the first PCR, and barcodes and Illumina adapters were added in the second PCR. CDR3 libraries were sequenced using an Illumina instrument. The study's processing was this. The analysis used both the pipelines supplied by the vendor and custom analysis of the raw data in R/Bioconductor with R version 3.3.0. Clonality, which ranges from 0 to 1, was calculated as the inverse of the normalised Shannon entropy across all productive clones. High-frequency clones were defined as the share of the repertoire taken up by the top 100 clones, keeping only clones that passed a 95% confidence test. The Simpson index measured repertoire diversity, and the Morisita-Horn index measured overlap between samples. Sourced from immuneACCESS, this table was stored by TCRdb with only in-frame sequences that have V and J called. A share of the clones is absent; for the studies checked, an unresolved V gene accounts for under half, and the remainder has no known explanation. Clone size and the V and J calls come from that table; the DNA yielded D and trimming. The sample table holds about 62,000 clones, of which 70% to 90% were seen once. The ten top clones hold approximately 2% of the sample.

What the time point label conveys for this sample: neoterminal ileum biopsy at postoperative endoscopy, about 6 months after surgery. Eligible patients were adults with ileal or ileocolonic Crohn's disease who had an indication for ileocolonic resection. Before DNA extraction, whole ileal mucosal biopsies were kept frozen at -80 degrees C. A TRizol-based method was used to extract genomic DNA from the frozen whole biopsies, and the DNA was quantified with a NanoDrop 2000 spectrophotometer. What the authors observed across the whole study: Higher high-frequency clone percentages at surgery were associated with endoscopic recurrence; all patients with clonality above 26.8% (18/57) had recurrence. Patients who were active smokers at surgery had a significantly higher proportion of clonal expansions than non-smokers (roughly 24% vs 19%, p=0.02). Within the first year after surgery, the timing of postoperative endoscopy varied, and the median delay was about seven months. Only a subgroup of patients, of unstated size, had mucosal CD4 and CD8 T cells sorted and sequenced. More high-frequency clones were carried by sorted CD8 T cells than by CD4 T cells, suggesting that mucosal expansions were mainly CD8.

This sequence was found in an adult with Crohn's disease. The rearrangement joined TRBV19 to TRBJ2-5, and TRBD2 aligns with 16 junction nucleotides. The sequenced sample consisted of ileal tissue. This receptor has the CDR3 CASSPRLAGLAGGPGQETQYF. The bases are TGTGCCAGTAGTCCCCGCCTCGCGGGACTAGCGGGAGGGCCGGGGCAAGAGACCCAGTACTTC.